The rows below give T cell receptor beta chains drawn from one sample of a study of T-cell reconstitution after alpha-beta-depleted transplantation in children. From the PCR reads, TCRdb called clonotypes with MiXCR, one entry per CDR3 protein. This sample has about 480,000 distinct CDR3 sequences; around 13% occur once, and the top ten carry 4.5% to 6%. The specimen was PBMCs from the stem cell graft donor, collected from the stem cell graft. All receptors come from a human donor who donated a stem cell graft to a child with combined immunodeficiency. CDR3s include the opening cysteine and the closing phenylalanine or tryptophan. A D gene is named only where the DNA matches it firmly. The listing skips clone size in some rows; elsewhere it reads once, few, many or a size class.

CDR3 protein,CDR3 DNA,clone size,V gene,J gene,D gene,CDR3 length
CASSLEPGTPGETQYF,TGCGCCAGCAGCTTGGAACCCGGGACCCCTGGAGAGACCCAGTACTTC,-,TRBV5-1,TRBJ2-5,-,16
CASSEGGEQYF,TGTGCCAGCAGCGAGGGCGGGGAGCAGTACTTC,-,TRBV2,TRBJ2-7,-,11
CSAHTSSGSPNEQFF,TGCAGTGCGCATACGAGTAGCGGGAGTCCCAATGAGCAGTTCTTC,few,TRBV20-1,TRBJ2-1,TRBD2,15
CASSQEEGTGAGETQYF,TGTGCCAGCAGCCAAGAGGAGGGGACAGGGGCAGGGGAGACCCAGTACTTC,-,TRBV4-2,TRBJ2-5,TRBD1,17
CASSGSAHTDTQYF,TGTGCCAGCAGTGGGAGTGCCCATACAGATACGCAGTATTTT,-,TRBV2,TRBJ2-3,-,14
CASSSVLDPPDTQYF,TGCGCCAGCAGCTCCGTACTAGATCCCCCAGATACGCAGTATTTT,few,TRBV5-1,TRBJ2-3,-,15
CASSFSRTNEKLFF,TGCGCCAGCAGCTTCAGCAGGACTAATGAAAAACTGTTTTTT,few,TRBV5-1,TRBJ1-4,-,14
CASSLGQPNYGYTF,TGCGCCAGCAGCTTGGGACAACCAAACTATGGCTACACCTTC,-,TRBV5-1,TRBJ1-2,-,14
CASSSMTSGKCEQFF,TGTGCCAGCAGTTCTATGACTAGCGGGAAATGTGAGCAGTTCTTC,-,TRBV12-3/TRBV12-4,TRBJ2-1,TRBD2,15
CATSDSGTGYHTGELFF,TGTGCCACCAGTGATTCCGGGACAGGGTACCACACCGGGGAGCTGTTTTTT,many,TRBV24-1,TRBJ2-2,TRBD1,17
CASITHTEAFF,TGTGCCAGCATTACACACACTGAAGCTTTCTTT,many,TRBV12-3/TRBV12-4,TRBJ1-1,-,11
CASTKDVPGTRALYEQYF,TGTGCCAGCACCAAAGATGTCCCCGGGACTAGGGCCCTCTACGAGCAGTACTTC,-,TRBV3-1,TRBJ2-7,TRBD2,18
CASSPSGQGVYEQYF,TGTGCCAGCAGCCCGTCCGGACAGGGGGTCTACGAGCAGTACTTC,-,TRBV7-2,TRBJ2-7,TRBD1,15
CASASGAVEQYF,TGTGCCAGCGCGTCAGGGGCCGTAGAGCAGTACTTC,-,TRBV6-2/TRBV6-3,TRBJ2-7,-,12
CASSQVRPSNTEAFF,TGTGCCAGCAGCCAAGTACGACCGTCGAACACTGAAGCTTTCTTT,many,TRBV4-2,TRBJ1-1,-,15
CSADSGTGTDTQYF,TGCAGTGCTGACTCCGGGACAGGCACAGATACGCAGTATTTT,few,TRBV20-1,TRBJ2-3,TRBD1,14
CSATLMTPPYNEQFF,TGCAGTGCAACCCTGATGACTCCTCCCTACAATGAGCAGTTCTTC,many,TRBV20-1,TRBJ2-1,-,15
CASSDRDREISGANVLTF,TGTGCCAGCAGTGACCGGGACCGAGAAATTTCTGGGGCCAACGTCCTGACTTTC,-,TRBV6-4,TRBJ2-6,-,18
CASSSGGPLPYNEQFF,TGTGCCAGCAGTTCCGGAGGGCCTCTACCCTACAATGAGCAGTTCTTC,-,TRBV12-3/TRBV12-4,TRBJ2-1,-,16
CASRDATGRLDYGYTF,TGTGCCAGCAGAGACGCCACAGGGCGGCTAGACTATGGCTACACCTTC,many,TRBV6-5,TRBJ1-2,-,16
CATSGAGTSGNQETQYF,TGTGCCACCAGTGGTGCCGGGACTAGCGGAAACCAAGAGACCCAGTACTTC,-,TRBV24-1,TRBJ2-5,TRBD2,17
CAISGAGTGNEQFF,TGTGCCATCAGTGGAGCCGGGACAGGAAATGAGCAGTTCTTC,few,TRBV10-3,TRBJ2-1,TRBD1,14
CASSLPTAGTGRTGELFF,TGTGCCAGCAGCTTACCGACAGCCGGGACAGGACGAACCGGGGAGCTGTTTTTT,few,TRBV7-8,TRBJ2-2,TRBD1,18
CASSAQGTGELFF,TGTGCCAGCAGCGCTCAGGGAACCGGGGAGCTGTTTTTT,many,TRBV5-5,TRBJ2-2,-,13
CASSYVGEQYF,TGTGCCAGCAGTTATGTGGGCGAGCAGTACTTC,few,TRBV6-6,TRBJ2-7,-,11
CASSPGTIEQYF,TGTGCCAGCAGCCCGGGGACGATCGAGCAGTACTTC,-,TRBV12-3/TRBV12-4,TRBJ2-7,-,12
CASSLMGQSQETQYF,TGCGCCAGCAGCTTGATGGGACAGTCCCAAGAGACCCAGTACTTC,many,TRBV5-1,TRBJ2-5,TRBD1,15
CAIRNLAGGQFF,TGTGCCATCAGAAATTTAGCGGGGGGGCAGTTCTTC,-,TRBV10-3,TRBJ2-1,TRBD2,12
CASSSRPSYEQYF,TGTGCCAGCAGCTCGAGGCCGTCCTACGAGCAGTACTTC,few,TRBV5-5,TRBJ2-7,-,13
CASSQGWRPDTQYF,TGTGCCAGCAGCCAAGGATGGAGGCCAGATACGCAGTATTTT,few,TRBV3-1,TRBJ2-3,-,14
CASSLGQSASYEQYF,TGTGCCAGCAGTTTAGGCCAATCGGCCTCCTACGAGCAGTACTTC,-,TRBV12-3/TRBV12-4,TRBJ2-7,-,15
CASSSQGASEQFF,TGTGCCAGCAGTTCTCAGGGGGCGAGTGAGCAGTTCTTC,many,TRBV12-3/TRBV12-4,TRBJ2-1,TRBD1,13
CASSYPTGTGGETQYF,TGTGCCAGCAGTTACCCGACCGGGACAGGGGGAGAGACCCAGTACTTC,few,TRBV6-2/TRBV6-3,TRBJ2-5,TRBD1,16
CASSLAPGLHYEQYF,TGTGCCAGCAGCTTGGCCCCCGGATTGCACTACGAGCAGTACTTC,many,TRBV5-6,TRBJ2-7,-,15
CATSRDPLNSYEQYF,TGTGCCACCAGCAGAGATCCTCTGAACTCCTACGAGCAGTACTTC,few,TRBV15,TRBJ2-7,-,15
CSARGTTNTDTQYF,TGCAGTGCTAGAGGGACTACCAACACAGATACGCAGTATTTT,few,TRBV20-1,TRBJ2-3,-,14
CASSRLLRLGYTF,TGTGCCAGCAGTCGATTACTCCGACTTGGCTACACCTTC,-,TRBV12-3/TRBV12-4,TRBJ1-2,-,13
CASMPNAGGPDNEQFF,TGTGCCAGCATGCCTAATGCGGGAGGCCCGGACAATGAGCAGTTCTTC,-,TRBV2,TRBJ2-1,TRBD2,16
CASSPRPENGELFF,TGTGCCAGCAGCCCCAGACCCGAAAATGGGGAGCTGTTTTTT,few,TRBV9,TRBJ2-2,-,14
CASRLWADGYTF,TGTGCCAGCAGGCTCTGGGCAGATGGCTACACCTTC,few,TRBV12-3/TRBV12-4,TRBJ1-2,-,12
CASSLSRDRGLMSYEQYF,TGCGCCAGCAGCCTGTCCCGGGACAGGGGACTCATGTCCTACGAGCAGTACTTC,many,TRBV4-3,TRBJ2-7,TRBD1,18
CASSQDLLGASYEQYF,TGCGCCAGCAGCCAAGATCTCCTTGGTGCATCCTACGAGCAGTACTTC,-,TRBV4-3,TRBJ2-7,-,16
CASSPGGRAARDTQYF,TGTGCCAGCAGCCCCGGAGGTAGGGCGGCGAGGGATACGCAGTATTTT,-,TRBV5-4,TRBJ2-3,-,16
CASSATGGADTQYF,TGTGCCAGCAGCGCGACAGGGGGCGCAGATACGCAGTATTTT,many,TRBV7-2,TRBJ2-3,TRBD1,14
CASSQGTGELFF,TGTGCCAGCAGCCAGGGCACCGGGGAGCTGTTTTTT,medium-sized,TRBV12-3/TRBV12-4,TRBJ2-2,-,12
CASSPRVAGSSYEQYF,TGTGCCAGCAGCCCCCGGGTAGCGGGAAGCTCCTACGAGCAGTACTTC,-,TRBV12-3/TRBV12-4,TRBJ2-7,TRBD2,16
CASSLGGGRGYTF,TGCGCCAGCAGCTTGGGAGGGGGCCGTGGCTACACCTTC,many,TRBV5-1,TRBJ1-2,TRBD1,13
CASNEQGANGELFF,TGTGCCAGCAACGAACAGGGGGCTAACGGGGAGCTGTTTTTT,few,TRBV2,TRBJ2-2,TRBD1,14
CASSQVPGMGFF,TGTGCCAGCAGCCAAGTCCCGGGGATGGGGTTCTTC,-,TRBV14,TRBJ2-1,-,12